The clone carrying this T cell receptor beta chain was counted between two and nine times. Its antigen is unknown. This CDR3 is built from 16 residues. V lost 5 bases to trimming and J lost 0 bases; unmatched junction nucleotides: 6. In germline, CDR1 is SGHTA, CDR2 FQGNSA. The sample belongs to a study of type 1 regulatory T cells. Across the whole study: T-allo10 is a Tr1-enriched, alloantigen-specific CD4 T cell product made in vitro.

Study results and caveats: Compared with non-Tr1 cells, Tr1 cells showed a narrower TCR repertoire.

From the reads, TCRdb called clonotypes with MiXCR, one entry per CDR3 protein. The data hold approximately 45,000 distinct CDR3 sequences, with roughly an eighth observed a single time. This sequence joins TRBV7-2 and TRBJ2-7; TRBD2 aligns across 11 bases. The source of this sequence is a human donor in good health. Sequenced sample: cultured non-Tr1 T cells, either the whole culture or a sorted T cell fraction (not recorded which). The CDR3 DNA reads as TGTGCCAGCAGCATCGGGACTAGCGGAAACTCCTACGAGCAGTACTTC. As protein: CASSIGTSGNSYEQYF.